This record looks at one T cell receptor (beta chain) sequence and its context. With the 5' RACE reads reprocessed, TCRdb shows one record per CDR3 protein and no DNA. Its listing shows about 210,000 distinct CDR3 sequences. Germline V CDR1 and CDR2: SQVTM, ANQGSEA. This CDR3 has 13 residues. The entry originates in a study of monozygotic twins with inflammatory bowel disease. The sequenced material came from blood. This rearrangement joins TRBV29-1 to TRBJ1-1; TCRdb's D call of TRBD1 is untestable without DNA. This sequence originates from a human donor with ulcerative colitis or Crohn's disease, or a healthy co-twin of an affected twin (not recorded which). CDR3 residues: CSAINSGGTEAFF.